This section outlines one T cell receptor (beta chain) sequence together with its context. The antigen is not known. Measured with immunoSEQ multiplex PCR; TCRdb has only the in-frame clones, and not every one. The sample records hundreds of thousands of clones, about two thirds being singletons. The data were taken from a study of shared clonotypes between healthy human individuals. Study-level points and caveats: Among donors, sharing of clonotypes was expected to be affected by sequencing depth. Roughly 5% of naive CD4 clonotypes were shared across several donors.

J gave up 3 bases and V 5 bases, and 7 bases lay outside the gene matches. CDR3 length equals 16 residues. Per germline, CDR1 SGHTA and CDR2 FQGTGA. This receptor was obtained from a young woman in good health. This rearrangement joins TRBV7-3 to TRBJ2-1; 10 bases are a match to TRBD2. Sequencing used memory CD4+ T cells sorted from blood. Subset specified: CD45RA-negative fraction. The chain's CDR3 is CASSQTGTSVYNEQFF. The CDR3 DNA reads TGTGCCAGCAGCCAGACGGGGACTAGCGTCTACAATGAGCAGTTCTTC. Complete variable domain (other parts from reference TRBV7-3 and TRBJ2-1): GAGVSQTPSNKVTEKGKYVELRCDPISGHTALYWYRQSLGQGPEFLIYFQGTGAADDSGLPNDRFFAVRPEGSVSTLKIQRTERGDSAVYLCASSQTGTSVYNEQFFGPGTRLTVL.